These T cell receptor beta chains were read from a single sample in a study of T cells in Graves' hyperthyroidism and ophthalmopathy. TCRdb re-analysed the multiplex PCR reads in MiXCR, keeping a single row per CDR3 protein. The table includes some 550,000 distinct CDR3 sequences, approximately 16% detected once. Material for sequencing was blood. The origin of the receptors is a woman between 35 and 50 years old with Graves' ophthalmopathy. The CDR3 runs from the conserved cysteine through the conserved F or W. A D gene is named only where the DNA matches it firmly. Only some rows state a clone size, as once, few, many or a class for expanded clones.

J	size	D	V	DNA	CDR3
TRBJ1-6	.	.	TRBV15	TGTGCCACCAGCAGAGCCCAGGGTGCCAGTCATTCACCCCTCCACTTT	CATSRAQGASHSPLHF
TRBJ2-5	many	.	TRBV3-1	TGTGCCAGCAGGACGGTCGAGACCCAGTACTTC	CASRTVETQYF
TRBJ2-1	.	.	TRBV5-1	TGCGCCAGCCGCCTTAATTTCAGGGGGGATGAGCAGTTCTTC	CASRLNFRGDEQFF
TRBJ2-3	many	TRBD1	TRBV2	TGTGCCAGCAGTGTCCAGTCAGTCAGGGGGCGCCTGTATTTT	CASSVQSVRGRLYF
TRBJ2-1	few	TRBD1	TRBV3-1	TGTGCCAGCAGCTTCCGACAGGGATACAACAATGAGCAGTTCTTC	CASSFRQGYNNEQFF
TRBJ2-7	few	TRBD2	TRBV4-1	TGCGCCAGCAGCCAGCCCGGGACTAGCGGGAGTCGCGAGCAGTACTTC	CASSQPGTSGSREQYF
TRBJ2-6	.	.	TRBV18	TGTGCCAGCTCACCGGGGACACTCTCTGGGGCCAACGTCCTGACTTTC	CASSPGTLSGANVLTF
TRBJ1-5	.	.	TRBV5-1	TGCGCCAGCCTCAACCAGGAGGCCAATCAGCCCCAGCATTTT	CASLNQEANQPQHF
TRBJ1-4	few	.	TRBV11-2	TGTGCCAGCAGCTACTTGGACCCTGAAAAACTGTTTTTT	CASSYLDPEKLFF
TRBJ2-3	.	TRBD2	TRBV6-2/TRBV6-3	TGTGCCAGCAGAATGGGACTAGCGGGCACAGATACGCAGTATTTT	CASRMGLAGTDTQYF
TRBJ2-7	many	.	TRBV7-2	TGTGCCAGCAGCTTCACGGGGGAGGTTGCCTACGAGCAGTACTTC	CASSFTGEVAYEQYF
TRBJ2-1	many	.	TRBV30	TGTGCCTGGGGCACTATAGAGCAGTTCTTC	CAWGTIEQFF
TRBJ2-1	.	.	TRBV11-1	TGTGCCAGCAGTAATGCGCAGGGGCGCGTAAATGAGCAGTTCTTC	CASSNAQGRVNEQFF
TRBJ1-1	many	TRBD1	TRBV2	TGTGCCAGCAGTGAAGACAGGGGGATGAACACTGAAGCTTTCTTT	CASSEDRGMNTEAFF
TRBJ2-5	many	TRBD2	TRBV20-1	TGCAGTGCCGAGAAACGCCTAGCGGGGCTAAAAGAGACCCAGTACTTC	CSAEKRLAGLKETQYF
TRBJ2-2	few	.	TRBV6-2/TRBV6-3	TGTGCCAGCAGGCGCAGGGAAGGCACCGGGGAGCTGTTTTTT	CASRRREGTGELFF
TRBJ1-5	many	.	TRBV27	TGTGCCAGCAGTTTCCACAATCAGCCCCAGCATTTT	CASSFHNQPQHF
TRBJ2-7	many	TRBD2	TRBV20-1	TGCAGTGCTAGAGATCTCCTTAGCGGGAGACCCTACGAGCAGTACTTC	CSARDLLSGRPYEQYF
TRBJ1-6	many	.	TRBV2	TGTGCCAGCAGCCTACAGAATTCACCCCTCCACTTT	CASSLQNSPLHF
TRBJ1-4	.	TRBD1	TRBV18	TGTGCCAGCTCAAAGACAGGGATGGACGAAAAACTGTTTTTT	CASSKTGMDEKLFF
TRBJ2-3	many	.	TRBV7-3	TGTGCCAGCAGCTTAAAGAGTACCGCAGATACGCAGTATTTT	CASSLKSTADTQYF
TRBJ1-1	.	.	TRBV19	TGTGCCAGTAGTAAGAGGGGGATAACTGAAGCTTTCTTT	CASSKRGITEAFF
TRBJ1-3	.	.	TRBV12-3/TRBV12-4	TGTGCCAGCAGTTGGTTCTCTGGAAACACCATATATTTT	CASSWFSGNTIYF
TRBJ1-4	.	TRBD1	TRBV6-1	TGTGCCAGCAGTCTTTTGACAGGGGCTAATGAAAAACTGTTTTTT	CASSLLTGANEKLFF
TRBJ2-1	.	TRBD2	TRBV3-1	TGTGCCAGCAGTCGAACTAGCGGGCGTCCTAGACAAGGGGGCTACAATGAGCAGTTCTTC	CASSRTSGRPRQGGYNEQFF
TRBJ1-1	few	TRBD1	TRBV7-3	TGTGCCAGCAGCTTAATGCCAGGGGGTATAGCTGAAGCTTTCTTT	CASSLMPGGIAEAFF
TRBJ2-7	.	.	TRBV12-3/TRBV12-4	.	CASSFYICSARTSGSGEQYF
TRBJ2-1	.	.	TRBV7-3	TGTGCCAGCAGCCCCGGGGCGGGTCGCGAGCAGTTCTTC	CASSPGAGREQFF
TRBJ2-3	.	.	TRBV7-9	TGTGCCAGCAGCTTAGCGACGGTAGCGGTTAGCACAGATACGCAGTATTTT	CASSLATVAVSTDTQYF
TRBJ2-4	.	TRBD2	TRBV27	TGTGCCAGCAGTTCCAGGGGAACTAGCGGGGGCAGGCGGGCCAAAAACATTCAGTACTTC	CASSSRGTSGGRRAKNIQYF
TRBJ2-4	many	.	TRBV11-2	TGTGCCAGCAGCCCCGACAGGAACATTCAGTACTTC	CASSPDRNIQYF
TRBJ1-1	few	TRBD1	TRBV29-1	TGCAGCGTCTCAGGGGGTTCTGAAGCTTTCTTT	CSVSGGSEAFF
TRBJ2-7	many	.	TRBV6-5	TGTGCCAGCAGTTACTATCCAGGGTCTAGCTCCTACGAGCAGTACTTC	CASSYYPGSSSYEQYF
TRBJ1-5	.	.	TRBV10-2	TGCGCCAGCAGTGAGTCTCGCCGGGATCAGCCCCAGCATTTT	CASSESRRDQPQHF
TRBJ2-7	few	TRBD2	TRBV6-2/TRBV6-3	TGTGCCAGCAGTGGGATGACTAGCGGGAGCGGCTACGAGCAGTACTTC	CASSGMTSGSGYEQYF
TRBJ2-1	many	.	TRBV2	TGTGCCAGCAGTGAAGCGCTTAGCAGGTCGGGCAATGAGCAGTTCTTC	CASSEALSRSGNEQFF
TRBJ2-6	few	.	TRBV27	TGTGCCAGCAGTACGGGGTGGGCGTCTGGGGCCAACGTCCTGACTTTC	CASSTGWASGANVLTF
TRBJ2-7	.	.	TRBV4-1	TGCGCCAGCAGCCAACTAAGCGGGCCCCCCCCCTACGAGCAGTACTTC	CASSQLSGPPPYEQYF
TRBJ1-2	many	.	TRBV7-9	TGTGCCAGCAGCTTAACTCAGACAGGTCCTAACTATGGCTACACCTTC	CASSLTQTGPNYGYTF
TRBJ2-3	many	TRBD1	TRBV2	TGTGCCAGCAGTGAGAGGGGGGACAGGGGTAGAGATACGCAGTATTTT	CASSERGDRGRDTQYF
TRBJ2-1	many	.	TRBV6-1	TGTGCCAGCAGTAGAAGACAGGAGAGCTACAATGAGCAGTTCTTC	CASSRRQESYNEQFF
TRBJ1-5	few	TRBD1	TRBV5-6	TGTGCCAGCAGCTTGGGGACAGGGGGCCCGTTTAGCAATCAGCCCCAGCATTTT	CASSLGTGGPFSNQPQHF
TRBJ2-2	many	.	TRBV9	TGTGCCAGCAGCATACAGGGTTCCGGGGAGCTGTTTTTT	CASSIQGSGELFF
TRBJ2-1	many	.	TRBV29-1	TGCAGCGTTCCGGATAATTACAATGATGAGCAGTTCTTC	CSVPDNYNDEQFF
TRBJ2-1	many	.	TRBV7-9	TGTGCCAGCAGCCCACCCGGGATTAACAATGAGCAGTTCTTC	CASSPPGINNEQFF
TRBJ2-2	many	.	TRBV30	TGTGCCTGGGCTACACAGAACACCGGGGAGCTGTTTTTT	CAWATQNTGELFF
TRBJ2-1	many	TRBD1	TRBV13	TGTGCCAGCAGCTTCCGGGGACAGGTAATCAATGAGCAGTTCTTC	CASSFRGQVINEQFF
TRBJ1-4	.	TRBD1	TRBV18	TGTGCCAGCTCACCGGGTAGCGGGACAGGAGTCGAAAAACTGTTTTTT	CASSPGSGTGVEKLFF
TRBJ1-2	.	TRBD1	TRBV7-9	TGTGCCAGCAGCTGGGACAGGGGATATTATGGCTACACCTTC	CASSWDRGYYGYTF
TRBJ1-5	many	.	TRBV6-2/TRBV6-3	TGTGCCAGCAGTTACTCAGACTTCTTCAATCAGCCCCAGCATTTT	CASSYSDFFNQPQHF
TRBJ2-2	.	.	TRBV20-1	TGCAGTGCTAGAGCCACCGGGGAGCTGTTTTTT	CSARATGELFF
TRBJ1-2	many	.	TRBV3-1	TGTGCCAGCAGCCAAGAGGGATCAGAAGGGGTAGGCTACACCTTC	CASSQEGSEGVGYTF
TRBJ2-1	.	.	TRBV6-1	TGTGCCAGCAGTGATTATGGTAATTCGGAGCAGTTCTTC	CASSDYGNSEQFF
TRBJ1-1	many	.	TRBV20-1	TGCAGTGCTAGAGGACATCCCCGGGGGCTCACTGAAGCTTTCTTT	CSARGHPRGLTEAFF
TRBJ1-2	few	.	TRBV12-5	TGTGCTAGTGGTACCCAGACAGACTATGGCTACACCTTC	CASGTQTDYGYTF
TRBJ2-1	.	TRBD2	TRBV15	TGTGCCACCAGCCAAACTAGCGGGCCACCCAATGAGCAGTTCTTC	CATSQTSGPPNEQFF
TRBJ2-5	.	.	TRBV2	TGTGCCAGCAGTGAGGGTTCGGAAGAGACCCAGTACTTC	CASSEGSEETQYF